Following are 28 T cell receptor beta chains from one sample sequenced in a study of cytomegalovirus exposure and HLA in healthy donors. The protocol was immunoSEQ multiplex PCR, while the TCRdb copy is restricted to in-frame clones and leaves out a portion. The sample lists about 49,000 clones, roughly nine tenths seen once, with more than 1.4% in the top ten. Sequencing used PBMCs. The origin of the receptors is a man aged 18 to 29 in good health and CMV-seronegative.

The V gene is TRBV19, the J gene TRBJ2-7; D uncertain. The ends were cut back, 7 bases at V and 3 bases at J, with 10 bases in the middle. CDR1 and CDR2 from the germline V gene are LNHDA and SQIVND (reference sequence). The CDR3 loop spans 12 amino acids. Written as DNA, the CDR3 is TGTGCCAGTACCGGTTCGGGCTACGAGCAGTACTTC. Protein: CASTGSGYEQYF.

The CDR3 protein is CASSLGLAEAHVPFF. The CDR3 DNA reads TGTGCCAGCAGCCTGGGACTAGCGGAGGCCCACGTTCCGTTCTTC. This rearrangement joins TRBV27 to TRBJ2-1; 11 bases are a match to TRBD2. V lost 6 bases and J lost 15; bases outside the gene matches: 16. The V gene's germline CDR1 is MNHEY and CDR2 SMNVEV (reference sequence). CDR3 length equals 15 residues.

The chain carries TRBV27 and TRBJ2-3; D might be TRBD2 (5 bases). The CDR3 consists of 14 residues. CDR1 and CDR2 (germline): MNHEY, SMNVEV (reference sequence). Trimming took 6 bases from V and 0 from J, leaving 10 bases between them. Here the CDR3 reads CASSRDLSTDTQYF. The CDR3 DNA reads as TGTGCCAGCAGCCGGGATTTAAGCACAGATACGCAGTATTTT.

V is TRBV2 and J is TRBJ2-7; D perhaps matches TRBD1 (5 bases). There are 11 residues in the CDR3. Trimming took off 6 bases at V and 9 bases at J, with 12 bases between the two ends. The V gene's germline CDR1 is SNHLY and CDR2 FYNNEI. CDR3 amino acids: CASSPTQGQYF. The DNA of the CDR3 is TGTGCCAGCAGCCCGACCCAGGGGCAGTACTTC.

The V call is TRBV7-3, the J call TRBJ1-1, with TRBD1 matching 7 bases. This CDR3 has 15 residues. Germline trimming cut 1 base from V and 6 bases from J; bases unmatched to any gene: 8. Germline V lookup: CDR1 SGHTA, CDR2 FQGTGA. CDR3 sequence: CASSLMRLGTAEAFF. The CDR3 region has the DNA TGTGCCAGCAGCTTAATGCGTCTAGGGACAGCTGAAGCTTTCTTT.

This clone appeared a single time. The V call is TRBV11-2, the J call TRBJ2-1; D remains ambiguous. Germline values: CDR1 SGHAT, CDR2 FQNNGV. CDR3 length: 13 amino acids. Trimming took 1 base from V and 7 from J, leaving 8 bases between them. DNA of the CDR3: TGTGCCAGCAGCTTAGCCCCCGGGAATGAGCAGTTCTTC. Protein: CASSLAPGNEQFF.

This clone appeared a single time. The J gene is TRBJ2-7, the V gene TRBV28; 8 bases agree with TRBD2. Per the germline V gene, CDR1 is MDHEN and CDR2 is SYDVKM. V shed 2 bases, J shed 5 bases, and the junction held 5 bases outside the gene matches. The CDR3 contains 14 residues. The CDR3 DNA sequence: TGTGCCAGCAGTTTAGGGCGGGAGGTTAACGAGCAGTACTTC. Translation gives CASSLGREVNEQYF.

This chain links TRBV11-3 with TRBJ2-7; D may be TRBD2 (6 bases). CDR1 and CDR2 (germline): SGHNT, YENEEA. Between the trimmed V and J ends, which lost 1 base and 2 bases, there was a span of 18 bases. This CDR3 is 17 amino acids long. CDR3 amino acids: CASSLGWRGVSPYEQYF. Here the CDR3 DNA reads TGTGCCAGCAGCTTAGGGTGGAGGGGCGTCTCCCCCTACGAGCAGTACTTC.

This clone was found once. A junction end diverges from the germline sequence, so it may reflect a read error. The V call is TRBV5-4, the J call TRBJ2-2; possibly TRBD2 for D (5 bases). This CDR3 has 13 amino acids. Germline V lookup: CDR1 SGHNT, CDR2 YYREEE (reference sequence). The CDR3 sequence is CASSLMGTGELFF. The CDR3 coding sequence is TGTGCCAGCAGCTTGATGGGTACCGGGGAGCTATTTTTT.

The genes are TRBV6-5 and TRBJ2-7; D unclear. Germline assignment: CDR1 MNHEY and CDR2 SVGAGI. CDR3 length equals 14 residues. V gave up 9 bases and J gave up 3 bases, with 18 bases separating them. The CDR3 DNA reads as TGTGCCAGTTCACTGGGCCAAGGCGTCTACGAGCAGTACTTC. Protein sequence: CASSLGQGVYEQYF.

The V and J genes are TRBV6-5 and TRBJ2-1, with a weak D call TRBD1 (6 bases). The CDR3 runs to 13 residues. CDR1 and CDR2 from the germline V gene are MNHEY and SVGAGI. V dropped 6 bases and J dropped 10 bases, with 16 bases sitting between them. The CDR3 protein is CASRRQQGEEQFF. The CDR3 coding sequence is TGTGCCAGCAGGCGGCAACAGGGCGAGGAGCAGTTCTTC.

The chain recombines TRBV5-6 with TRBJ2-3; maybe TRBD2 (7 bases). Between the trimmed V and J ends, which lost 0 bases and 6 bases, there was a span of 17 bases. There are 16 residues in the CDR3. From germline, CDR1 is SGHDT and CDR2 YYEEEE. CDR3: CASSLAGGLGLDTQYF. DNA for the CDR3: TGTGCCAGCAGCTTGGCCGGGGGGCTGGGTTTGGATACGCAGTATTTT. Full variable domain (remainder filled in from reference TRBV5-6 and TRBJ2-3): DAGVTQSPTHLIKTRGQQVTLRCSPKSGHDTVSWYQQALGQGPQFIFQYYEEEERQRGNFPDRFSGHQFPNYSSELNVNALLLGDSALYLCASSLAGGLGLDTQYFGPGTRLTVL.

V and J are TRBV9 and TRBJ1-2; 10 bases agree with TRBD1. Germline V gene sequence: CDR1 SGDLS, CDR2 YYNGEE. V lost 4 bases, J lost 2 bases, and 5 bases stayed unmatched. This CDR3 has 15 residues. CDR3 residues: CASSPRTGGNYGYTF. The CDR3 DNA reads as TGTGCCAGCAGCCCTCGGACAGGGGGAAACTATGGCTACACCTTC.

The chain combines TRBV23-1 with TRBJ2-4; tentatively, D is TRBD2 (5 bases). TRBV23-1 is an ORF for which the function is uncertain. This CDR3 has 16 amino acids. V was pared by 0 bases and J by 1 base, with 10 bases between. The CDR3 DNA sequence: TGCGCCAGCAGTCAATCGGCTGGGGAGGCCAAAAACATTCAGTACTTC. Its protein product is CASSQSAGEAKNIQYF.

The V gene is TRBV5-1, the J gene TRBJ2-1, with D hard to call. CDR3 size: 15 residues. The V gene's germline CDR1 is SGHRS and CDR2 YFSETQ. V shed 0 bases and J shed 0 bases, with 7 bases lying between them. CDR3 DNA: TGCGCCAGCAGCTTGGCCGTTAGCTCCTACAATGAGCAGTTCTTC. Protein product: CASSLAVSSYNEQFF.

This clone was counted a single time. This chain links TRBV5-6 with TRBJ1-2; TRBD1 matches 9 bases. Germline CDR1 is SGHDT and CDR2 is YYEEEE. CDR3 length: 16 amino acids. V lost 0 bases to trimming and J lost 7 bases; unmatched junction nucleotides: 10. CDR3 sequence: CASSLAGGQGKFGYTF. In nucleotides, the CDR3 is TGTGCCAGCAGCTTGGCCGGAGGACAGGGGAAATTTGGCTACACCTTC. Together with reference TRBV5-6 and TRBJ1-2, the CDR3 gives the full variable domain: DAGVTQSPTHLIKTRGQQVTLRCSPKSGHDTVSWYQQALGQGPQFIFQYYEEEERQRGNFPDRFSGHQFPNYSSELNVNALLLGDSALYLCASSLAGGQGKFGYTFGSGTRLTVV.

The chain carries TRBV19 and TRBJ2-1; TRBD2 agrees at 9 bases. The length of the CDR3 is 17 residues. Germline trimming cut 6 bases from V and 7 bases from J; bases unmatched to any gene: 16. Per germline, CDR1 LNHDA and CDR2 SQIVND (reference sequence). CDR3 sequence (DNA): TGTGCCAGTAGAGGACGGGGGACTAGCCGCCTTGTGAATGAGCAGTTCTTC. Protein product: CASRGRGTSRLVNEQFF.

The chain employs TRBV11-1 and TRBJ2-1; TRBD2 matches at 9 bases. This CDR3 contains 17 residues. With V trimmed by 1 base and J by 7 bases, 11 bases remained unmatched. Per the germline V gene, CDR1 is SGHAT and CDR2 is FQDESV (reference sequence). Here the CDR3 DNA reads TGTGCCAGCAGCTTAGGGTGGCGGGAGGGCCGTAGGAATGAGCAGTTCTTC. Translation: CASSLGWREGRRNEQFF.

V is TRBV5-1 and J is TRBJ2-2; the match to TRBD2 covers 8 bases. The CDR3 sequence is 15 residues long. Trimming cost V 5 bases and J 3 bases; bases outside gene matches: 6. Germline CDR1 reads SGHRS; CDR2 reads YFSETQ. The CDR3 loop is CASRRAGGHTGELFF. The CDR3 region has the DNA TGCGCCAGCAGGCGGGCGGGGGGCCACACCGGGGAGCTGTTTTTT.

This clone appeared a single time. V and J are TRBV4-2 and TRBJ1-5, with a possible D match to TRBD1 (5 bases). Looked up from germline, CDR1 is LGHNA and CDR2 is YNFKEQ. This CDR3 has 15 residues. Trimming cost V 1 base and J 4 bases, with 11 bases left between them. The CDR3 sequence: CASSQAGLGNQPQHF. DNA of the CDR3: TGTGCCAGCAGCCAAGCGGGACTGGGTAATCAGCCCCAGCATTTT.

The V call is TRBV30, the J call TRBJ2-3, with D possibly being TRBD1 (6 bases). The CDR3 runs 13 residues. Per germline, CDR1 GTSNPN and CDR2 SVGIG (reference sequence). V lost 3 bases to trimming and J lost 4 bases, with 11 bases between them. The chain's CDR3 is CAWRSTGADTQYF. CDR3 in DNA: TGTGCCTGGAGATCGACAGGAGCAGATACGCAGTATTTT.

The J gene is TRBJ1-2, the V gene TRBV5-6; 7 bases agree with TRBD1. In germline, CDR1 is SGHDT, CDR2 YYEEEE. Unmatched junction bases numbered 16, after V lost 4 bases and J lost 13 bases. The CDR3 sequence is 14 residues long. The CDR3 region is CASSLDRVAPARTF. CDR3 nucleotides: TGTGCCAGCAGCCTAGACAGGGTTGCCCCAGCTCGCACCTTC.

The chain links TRBV5-4 to TRBJ1-2; D ambiguous. With 3 bases removed from V and 8 bases from J, the gap between germline ends came to 20 bases. Germline-derived CDR1 and CDR2 are SGHNT and YYREEE (reference sequence). This CDR3 comprises 15 residues. DNA of the CDR3: TGTGCCAGCAGCTCGAGGTTGCTTCATAGCCGGGGCTACACCTTC. The encoded protein is CASSSRLLHSRGYTF. Full variable domain (outside the CDR3, taken from reference TRBV5-4 and TRBJ1-2): ETGVTQSPTHLIKTRGQQVTLRCSSQSGHNTVSWYQQALGQGPQFIFQYYREEENGRGNFPPRFSGLQFPNYSSELNVNALELDDSALYLCASSSRLLHSRGYTFGSGTRLTVV.

The sample holds one count of this clone. The genes are TRBV7-2 and TRBJ1-1, with 9 positions matching TRBD1. J gave up 7 bases and V 5 bases, and 8 bases lay outside the gene matches. The CDR3 totals 14 residues. In germline, CDR1 is SGHTA, CDR2 FQGNSA. CDR3 nucleotide sequence: TGTGCCAGCAGCCCGGGACAGGGTTTCATTGAAGCTTTCTTT. This gives the protein CASSPGQGFIEAFF.

The rearrangement uses TRBV6-5 and TRBJ1-3; 9 bases fit TRBD1. This CDR3 region has 15 residues. Germline loops: CDR1 MNHEY, CDR2 SVGAGI. Trimming cost V 2 bases and J 4 bases; bases outside gene matches: 3. The CDR3 DNA reads as TGTGCCAGCAGTTACGGGACAGGGTCGGGAAACACCATATATTTT. It translates to CASSYGTGSGNTIYF.

The CDR3 nucleotides are TGTGCCTGGAGTCTAGCGGGACGAGAGACCCAGTACTTC. Amino acids: CAWSLAGRETQYF. This chain joins TRBV30 and TRBJ2-5; 9 nucleotides agree with TRBD2. The germline CDR1 and CDR2 sequences are GTSNPN and SVGIG (reference sequence). The trim removed 2 bases at V and 4 bases at J, leaving 2 bases unmatched. There are 13 residues in the CDR3.

The chain employs TRBV7-6 and TRBJ2-2; the match to TRBD1 covers 8 bases. The CDR3 runs to 17 residues. With V trimmed by 4 bases and J by 4 bases, 11 bases remained unmatched. In germline, CDR1 is SGHVS, CDR2 FNYEAQ. The CDR3 nucleotides read TGTGCCAGCAGCTACGAACAGGGGGATTGGAGCACCGGGGAGCTGTTTTTT. Residues: CASSYEQGDWSTGELFF.

This chain links TRBV7-9 with TRBJ2-3, with unresolved D. V dropped 2 bases and J dropped 0 bases, with 9 bases sitting between them. CDR3 length: 15 amino acids. Germline lookup yields CDR1 SEHNR and CDR2 FQNEAQ (reference sequence). The CDR3 nucleotides are TGTGCCAGCAGCTTATTTGGCGGAAGCACAGATACGCAGTATTTT. This encodes CASSLFGGSTDTQYF.